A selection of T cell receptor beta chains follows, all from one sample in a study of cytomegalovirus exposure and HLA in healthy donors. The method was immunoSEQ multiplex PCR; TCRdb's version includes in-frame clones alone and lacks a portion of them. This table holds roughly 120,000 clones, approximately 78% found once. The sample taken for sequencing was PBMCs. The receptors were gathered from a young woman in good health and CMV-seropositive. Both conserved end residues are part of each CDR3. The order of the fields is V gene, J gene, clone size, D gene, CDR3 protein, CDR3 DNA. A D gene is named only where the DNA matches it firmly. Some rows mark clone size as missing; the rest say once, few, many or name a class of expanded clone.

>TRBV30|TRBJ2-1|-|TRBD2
CAWSSRLAGAFEQFF
TGTGCCTGGAGTTCCCGACTAGCGGGGGCGTTTGAGCAGTTCTTC
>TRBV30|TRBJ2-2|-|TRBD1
CAWDGQGAGELFF
TGTGCCTGGGATGGACAGGGCGCCGGGGAGCTGTTTTTT
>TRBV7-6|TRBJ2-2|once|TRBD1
CASSLVSGQGGTGELFF
TGTGCCAGCAGCCTTGTCTCGGGACAGGGGGGCACCGGGGAGCTGTTTTTT
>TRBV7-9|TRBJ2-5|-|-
CASSSGLIETQYF
TGTGCCAGCAGCTCGGGACTGATAGAGACCCAGTACTTC
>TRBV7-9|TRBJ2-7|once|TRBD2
CASVRGIAGGRSYEQYF
TGTGCCAGCGTGAGGGGAATAGCGGGGGGCCGCTCCTACGAGCAGTACTTC
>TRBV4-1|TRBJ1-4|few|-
CASSQVLRRDNEKLFF
TGCGCCAGCAGCCAAGTCCTCAGGAGGGATAATGAAAAACTGTTTTTT
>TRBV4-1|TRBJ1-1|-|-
CASSQGGHPYPNTEAFF
TGCGCCAGCAGCCAAGGGGGACACCCGTATCCGAACACTGAAGCTTTCTTT
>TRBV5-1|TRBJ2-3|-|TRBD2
CASSLIGAGGADTQYF
TGCGCCAGCAGCTTGATCGGAGCCGGGGGGGCAGATACGCAGTATTTT
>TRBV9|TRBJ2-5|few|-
CASSVGTAETQYF
TGTGCCAGCAGCGTTGGGACTGCTGAGACCCAGTACTTC
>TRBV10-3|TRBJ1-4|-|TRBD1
CAIRGQGNEKLFF
TGTGCCATCAGGGGACAGGGGAATGAAAAACTGTTTTTT
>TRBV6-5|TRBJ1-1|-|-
CASSSPILTEAFF
TGTGCCAGCAGTTCCCCCATACTGACTGAAGCTTTCTTT
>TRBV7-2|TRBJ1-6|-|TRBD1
CASSSRTGGQPLHF
TGTGCCAGCAGCTCGAGGACAGGGGGCCAACCCCTCCACTTT
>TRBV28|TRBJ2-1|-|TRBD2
CASGTSGVSLEQFF
TGTGCCAGCGGAACTAGCGGGGTGTCCCTCGAGCAGTTCTTC
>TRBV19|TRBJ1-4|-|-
CASRRGEGEKLFF
TGTGCCAGTAGGAGAGGGGAGGGCGAAAAACTGTTTTTT
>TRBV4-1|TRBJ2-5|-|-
CASSQERGETQYF
TGCGCCAGCAGCCAAGAAAGGGGAGAGACCCAGTACTTC
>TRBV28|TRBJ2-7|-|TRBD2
CASSPALTSADEQYF
TGTGCCAGCAGCCCCGCCCTGACTAGCGCCGACGAGCAGTACTTC
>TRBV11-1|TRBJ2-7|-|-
CASSLGLFDEQYF
TGTGCCAGCAGCTTAGGACTGTTCGACGAGCAGTACTTC
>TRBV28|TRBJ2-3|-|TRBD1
CASSLLRQGSTDTQYF
TGTGCCAGCAGTTTATTAAGACAGGGTAGCACAGATACGCAGTATTTT
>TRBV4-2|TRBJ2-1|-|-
CASSQSNTGYYNEQFF
TGTGCCAGCAGCCAATCGAATACAGGGTACTACAATGAGCAGTTCTTC
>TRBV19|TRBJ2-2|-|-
CALDSSTGELFF
TGTGCCCTCGACAGTAGCACCGGGGAGCTGTTTTTT
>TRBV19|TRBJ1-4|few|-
CASSQDSRNEKLFF
TGTGCCAGTAGCCAAGACAGTAGGAATGAAAAACTGTTTTTT
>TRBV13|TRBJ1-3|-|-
CASSHQDSSLAYGNTIYF
TGTGCCAGCAGCCACCAGGACAGCTCCTTGGCTTATGGAAACACCATATATTTT
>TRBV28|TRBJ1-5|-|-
CASSLTGGRQPQHF
TGTGCCAGCAGTTTAACGGGGGGCCGTCAGCCCCAGCATTTT
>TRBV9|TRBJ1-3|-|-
CASSVEGGSGNTIYF
TGTGCCAGCAGCGTAGAAGGAGGCTCTGGAAACACCATATATTTT
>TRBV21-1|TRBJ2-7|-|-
CASSREGYEQYF
TGTGCCAGCAGCCGGGAGGGCTACGAGCAGTACTTC
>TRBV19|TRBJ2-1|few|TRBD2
CASSMGGSAGGNYNEQFF
TGTGCCAGTAGTATGGGTGGATCCGCGGGGGGGAACTACAATGAGCAGTTCTTC
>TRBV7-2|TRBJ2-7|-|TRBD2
CASNSRLAGRYEQYF
TGTGCCAGCAACTCCCGACTAGCGGGGCGTTACGAGCAGTACTTC
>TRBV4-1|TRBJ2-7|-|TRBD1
CASSQDPTGFNEQYF
TGCGCCAGCAGCCAAGACCCGACAGGGTTCAACGAGCAGTACTTC
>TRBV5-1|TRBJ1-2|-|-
CASSLAVTGSSGGYTF
TGCGCCAGCAGCTTGGCCGTCACAGGGAGTTCGGGTGGCTACACCTTC
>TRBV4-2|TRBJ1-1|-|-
CASSQAGFTEAFF
TGTGCCAGCAGCCAAGCCGGTTTCACTGAAGCTTTCTTT
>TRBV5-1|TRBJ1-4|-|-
CASSLVGATNEKLFF
TGCGCCAGCAGCTTAGTCGGGGCAACTAATGAAAAACTGTTTTTT
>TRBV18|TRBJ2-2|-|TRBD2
CASSPRGGPGELFF
TGTGCCAGCTCACCTCGCGGGGGGCCCGGGGAGCTGTTTTTT
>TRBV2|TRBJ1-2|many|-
CASRRDTNYGYTF
TGTGCCAGCAGGAGGGACACCAACTATGGCTACACCTTC
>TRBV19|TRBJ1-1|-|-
CASRRSPLGRSVAEAFF
TGTGCCAGTAGACGGAGTCCCCTTGGTCGGTCGGTCGCTGAAGCTTTCTTT
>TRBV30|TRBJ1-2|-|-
CAWSKDNTYGYTF
TGTGCCTGGAGTAAAGACAACACCTATGGCTACACCTTC
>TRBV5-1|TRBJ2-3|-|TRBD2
CASSLAPTSGGKTDTQYF
TGCGCCAGCAGCTTGGCCCCGACTAGCGGGGGGAAGACAGATACGCAGTATTTT
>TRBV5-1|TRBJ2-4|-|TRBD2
CASSLEVGAGGGDIQYF
TGCGCCAGCAGCTTGGAAGTAGGTGCGGGGGGGGGAGACATTCAGTACTTC
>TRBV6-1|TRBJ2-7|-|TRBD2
CAGEASGSYEQYF
TGTGCAGGAGAAGCTAGCGGGAGCTACGAGCAGTACTTC
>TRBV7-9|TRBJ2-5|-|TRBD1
CASSPGTGEDLGQYF
TGTGCCAGCAGCCCCGGGACAGGTGAAGATCTAGGGCAGTACTTC
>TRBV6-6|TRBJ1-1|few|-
CASSPMPGSTEAFF
TGTGCCAGCAGCCCCATGCCGGGATCCACTGAAGCTTTCTTT